This T cell receptor beta chain was recovered during a study of blood T cell repertoires in COVID-19. Study in general: Whether acute or convalescent, the COVID-19 samples came from the United States, Italy and Spain. Sample material is recorded as cDNA or gDNA derived from T cells, B-cell-depleted T cells, or PBMCs.

The germline V and J ends were trimmed by 6 bases and 6 bases, with 7 bases remaining between them. Germline CDR1 MDHEN, CDR2 SYDVKM. This CDR3 has 11 residues. Per the study methods: Estimated nucleated cell counts came from reference gene primer amplification. Some clones are missing from TCRdb's copy, which holds only in-frame ones; the method was immunoSEQ multiplex PCR. That table gives V, J and clone size, and the DNA gave D and trimming. There are 100,000 to 130,000 clones in the sample; around 92% occur only once, and under 5.5% lies in the top ten. The rearrangement joins TRBV28 to TRBJ2-3; no clear D. This TCR came from a man in his forties with active or convalescent COVID-19. Input material: peripheral blood. The CDR3 bases are TGTGCCAGCAGCCTCTACGATACGCAGTATTTT. Translated, it gives CASSLYDTQYF.